The 3 T cell receptor beta chains given below trace back to one sample, sequenced in a study of Graves' ophthalmopathy and Graves' hyperthyroidism. The authors amplified TCR beta CDR3 regions, and they did so from RNA transcripts for repertoire sequencing. After a first-round RT-PCR with HTBI primers, a second-round multiplex PCR was run. TCRdb recomputed calls from the multiplex PCR reads with MiXCR, one row per CDR3 protein. The sample has roughly 1.1 million distinct CDR3 sequences; around a third are singletons. Sequenced input: peripheral blood or thyroid tissue (not recorded which). These receptor sequences come from an adult man with Graves' hyperthyroidism.

This clonotype was found many times. The chain uses TRBV29-1 and TRBJ2-7; D unclear. The germline V gene encodes CDR1 SQVTM and CDR2 ANQGSEA. The V end was cut by 7 bases, the J end by 4 bases, with 23 bases between. This CDR3 has 15 amino acids. For the CDR3, the DNA is TGCAGCGCAACCGAGGTGGCAGCCTCGGAATACGAGCAGTACTTC. Translation: CSATEVAASEYEQYF.

For this clonotype: Germline and junction disagree at one end, which may indicate a read error. This chain connects TRBV24-1 to TRBJ2-5, with D perhaps assigned TRBD1 or TRBD2 (5 bases each). This CDR3 is built from 16 residues. Germline V gene lookup returns CDR1 KGHDR and CDR2 SFDVKD. The CDR3 DNA sequence: TGTGCCACCAGTGATCCCCACGGACGGGGCCAAGAGGCCCAGTACTTC. This encodes CATSDPHGRGQEAQYF.

In this sample, this clonotype turned up many times. The chain couples TRBV24-1 to TRBJ2-6; D call uncertain. Germline assignment: CDR1 KGHDR and CDR2 SFDVKD. The CDR3 spans 14 residues. V lost 3 bases and J lost 2, with 4 bases in between. This chain's CDR3 is CATSDQAGANVLTF. CDR3 sequence (DNA): TGTGCCACCAGTGATCAGGCTGGGGCCAACGTCCTGACTTTC.